This T cell receptor (beta chain) was observed in a study of blood T cell repertoires in COVID-19. As for the study in general: Acute and convalescent COVID-19 samples came from the United States, Italy and Spain. The analysed material was cDNA or gDNA that came from T cells, B-cell-depleted T cells, or PBMCs.

Per the study methods: Scientists estimated how many nucleated cells there were by amplifying reference gene primers. Produced via immunoSEQ multiplex PCR; TCRdb's table is partial and in-frame only. V and J calls and clone size are as listed in that table; D and trimming were resolved from the DNA. The table has under 80,000 clones, more than 80% seen once; the top ten hold approximately 6.7%. This CDR3 is built from 17 residues. V was clipped by 2 bases and J by 5 bases; unmatched bases: 12. Germline loops: CDR1 SGHTA, CDR2 FQGNSA. This chain uses TRBV7-2 with TRBJ2-7, with 10 bases lining up with TRBD1. This TCR came from a woman aged 80 or older with active COVID-19. The source material was peripheral blood. In nucleotides, the CDR3 is TGTGCCAGCAGCTTACACGGTCCTGACAGGGGGCAGCACGAGCAGTACTTC. It encodes CASSLHGPDRGQHEQYF.